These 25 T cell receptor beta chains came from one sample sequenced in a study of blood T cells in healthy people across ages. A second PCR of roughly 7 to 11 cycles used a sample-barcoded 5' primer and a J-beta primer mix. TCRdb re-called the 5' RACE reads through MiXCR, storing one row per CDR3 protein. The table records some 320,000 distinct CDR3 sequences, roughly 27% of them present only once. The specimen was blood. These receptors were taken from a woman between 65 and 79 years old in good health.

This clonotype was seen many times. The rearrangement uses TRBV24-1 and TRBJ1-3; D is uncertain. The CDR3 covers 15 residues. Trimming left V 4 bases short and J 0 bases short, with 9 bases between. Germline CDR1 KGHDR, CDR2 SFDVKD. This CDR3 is CATSDLDISGNTIYF. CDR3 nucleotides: TGTGCCACCAGTGACTTGGATATCTCTGGAAACACCATATATTTT.

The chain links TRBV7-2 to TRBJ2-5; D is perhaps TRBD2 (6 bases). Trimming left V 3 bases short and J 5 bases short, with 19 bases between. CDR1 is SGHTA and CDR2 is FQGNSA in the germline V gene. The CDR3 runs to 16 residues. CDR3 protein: CASSLAGPGREETQYF. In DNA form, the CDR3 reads TGTGCCAGCAGCTTGGCGGGACCAGGGAGAGAGGAGACCCAGTACTTC.

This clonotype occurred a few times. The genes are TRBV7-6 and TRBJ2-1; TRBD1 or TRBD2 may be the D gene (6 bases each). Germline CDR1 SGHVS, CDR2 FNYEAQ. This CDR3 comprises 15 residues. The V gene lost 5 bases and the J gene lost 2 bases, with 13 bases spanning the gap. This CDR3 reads CASSPDGGPYNEQFF. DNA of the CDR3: TGTGCCAGCAGCCCCGACGGGGGCCCCTACAATGAGCAGTTCTTC.

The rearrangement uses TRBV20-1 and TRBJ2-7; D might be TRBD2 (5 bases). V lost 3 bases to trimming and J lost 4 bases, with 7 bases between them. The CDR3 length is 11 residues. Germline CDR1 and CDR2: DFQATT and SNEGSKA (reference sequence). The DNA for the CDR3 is TGCAGTGCTAGTGAGGGATACGAGCAGTACTTC. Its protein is CSASEGYEQYF.

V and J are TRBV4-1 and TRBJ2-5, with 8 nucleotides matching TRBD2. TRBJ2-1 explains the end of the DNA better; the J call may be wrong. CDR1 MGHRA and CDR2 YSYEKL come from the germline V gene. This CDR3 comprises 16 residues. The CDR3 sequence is CASSQGPASGYNEQFF. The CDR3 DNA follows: TGCGCCAGCAGCCAAGGTCCCGCTAGCGGGTACAATGAGCAGTTCTTC.

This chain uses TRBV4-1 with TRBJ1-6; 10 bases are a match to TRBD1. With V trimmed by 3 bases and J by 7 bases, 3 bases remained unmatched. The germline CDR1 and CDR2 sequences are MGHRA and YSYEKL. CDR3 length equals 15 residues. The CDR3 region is CASSHGDRGNSPLHF. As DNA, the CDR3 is TGCGCCAGCAGCCACGGGGACAGGGGAAATTCACCCCTCCACTTT.

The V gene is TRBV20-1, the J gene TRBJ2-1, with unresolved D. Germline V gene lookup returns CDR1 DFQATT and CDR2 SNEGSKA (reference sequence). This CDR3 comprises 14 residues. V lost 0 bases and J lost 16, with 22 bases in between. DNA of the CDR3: TGCAGTGCTAGAGATGGTCAGGAGATGACTCCCTTCTTCTTC. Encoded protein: CSARDGQEMTPFFF.

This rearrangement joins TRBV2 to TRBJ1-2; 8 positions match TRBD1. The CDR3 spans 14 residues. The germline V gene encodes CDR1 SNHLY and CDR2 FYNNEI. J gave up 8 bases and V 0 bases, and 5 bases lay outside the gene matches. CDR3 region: CASSEAITGGGYTF. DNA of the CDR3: TGTGCCAGCAGTGAAGCTATAACAGGGGGAGGCTACACCTTC. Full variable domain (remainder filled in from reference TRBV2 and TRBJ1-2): EPEVTQTPSHQVTQMGQEVILRCVPISNHLYFYWYRQILGQKVEFLVSFYNNEISEKSEIFDDQFSVERPDGSNFTLKIRSTKLEDSAMYFCASSEAITGGGYTFGSGTRLTVV.

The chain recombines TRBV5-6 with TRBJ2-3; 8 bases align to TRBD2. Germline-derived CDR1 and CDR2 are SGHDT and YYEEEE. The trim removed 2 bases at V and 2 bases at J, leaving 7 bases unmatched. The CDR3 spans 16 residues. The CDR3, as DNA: TGTGCCAGCAGCTTTAGCGGGATCGGCATCACAGATACGCAGTATTTT. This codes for CASSFSGIGITDTQYF.

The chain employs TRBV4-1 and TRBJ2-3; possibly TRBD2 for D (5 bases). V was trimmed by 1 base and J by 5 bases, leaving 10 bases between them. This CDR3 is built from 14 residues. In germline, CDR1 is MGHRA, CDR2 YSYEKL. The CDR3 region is CASSQGPREDTQYF. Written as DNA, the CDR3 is TGCGCCAGCAGCCAAGGGCCGAGGGAAGATACGCAGTATTTT.

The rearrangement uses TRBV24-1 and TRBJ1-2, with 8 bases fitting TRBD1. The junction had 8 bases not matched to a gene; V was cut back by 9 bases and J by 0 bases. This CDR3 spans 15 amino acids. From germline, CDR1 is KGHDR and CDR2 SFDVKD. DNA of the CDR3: TGTGCCACCGAGGCAGGGGGCTCGGCTAACTATGGCTACACCTTC. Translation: CATEAGGSANYGYTF.

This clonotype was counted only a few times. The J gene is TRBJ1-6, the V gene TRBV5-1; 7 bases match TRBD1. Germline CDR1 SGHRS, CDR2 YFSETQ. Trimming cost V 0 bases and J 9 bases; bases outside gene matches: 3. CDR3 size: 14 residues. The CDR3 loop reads CASSLDRGSSPLHF. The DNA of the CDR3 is TGCGCCAGCAGCTTGGACAGGGGTAGTTCACCCCTCCACTTT.

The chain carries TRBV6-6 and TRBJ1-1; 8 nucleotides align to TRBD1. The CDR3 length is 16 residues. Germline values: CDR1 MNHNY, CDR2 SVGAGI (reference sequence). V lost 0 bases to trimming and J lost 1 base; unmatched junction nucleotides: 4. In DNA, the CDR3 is TGTGCCAGCAGTTACTCTACGACAGGGGCGAACACTGAAGCTTTCTTT. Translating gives CASSYSTTGANTEAFF.

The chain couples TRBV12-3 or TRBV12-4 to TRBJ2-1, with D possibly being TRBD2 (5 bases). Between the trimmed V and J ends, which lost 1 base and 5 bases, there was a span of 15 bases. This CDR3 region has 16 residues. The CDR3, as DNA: TGTGCCAGCAGTTTAGAACTGGGCGGGCAGAACAATGAGCAGTTCTTC. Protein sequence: CASSLELGGQNNEQFF.

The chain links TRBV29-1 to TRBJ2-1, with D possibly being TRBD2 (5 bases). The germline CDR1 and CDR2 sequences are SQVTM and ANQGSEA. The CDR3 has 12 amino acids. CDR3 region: CSGEGSKNEQFF. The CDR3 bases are TGCAGTGGAGAGGGCTCCAAAAATGAGCAGTTCTTC.

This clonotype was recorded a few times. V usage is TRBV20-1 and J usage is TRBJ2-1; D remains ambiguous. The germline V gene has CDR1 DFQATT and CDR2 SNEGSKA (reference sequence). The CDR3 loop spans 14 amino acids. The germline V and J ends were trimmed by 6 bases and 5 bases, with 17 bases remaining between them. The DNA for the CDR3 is TGCAGTGCCCTAGACCAGAGCACAAACAATGAGCAGTTCTTC. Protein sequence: CSALDQSTNNEQFF.

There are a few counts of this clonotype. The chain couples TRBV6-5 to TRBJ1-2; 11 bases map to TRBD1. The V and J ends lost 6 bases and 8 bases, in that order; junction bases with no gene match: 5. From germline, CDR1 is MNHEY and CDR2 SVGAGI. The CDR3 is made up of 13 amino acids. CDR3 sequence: CASREDRGQGYTF. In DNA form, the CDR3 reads TGTGCCAGCAGAGAGGACAGGGGGCAGGGCTACACCTTC.

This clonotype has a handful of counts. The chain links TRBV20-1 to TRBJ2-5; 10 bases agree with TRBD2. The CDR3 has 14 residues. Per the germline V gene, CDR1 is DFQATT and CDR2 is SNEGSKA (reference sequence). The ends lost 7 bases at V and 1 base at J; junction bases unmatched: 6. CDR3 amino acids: CSGRTSGVQETQYF. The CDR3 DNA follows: TGCAGTGGCAGGACTAGCGGAGTCCAAGAGACCCAGTACTTC.

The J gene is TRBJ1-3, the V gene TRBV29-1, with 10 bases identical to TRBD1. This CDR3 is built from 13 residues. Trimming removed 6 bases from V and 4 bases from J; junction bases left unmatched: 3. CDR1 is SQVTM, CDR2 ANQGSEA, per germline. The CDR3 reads CSVGTGAGNTIYF. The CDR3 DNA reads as TGCAGCGTCGGGACAGGGGCCGGAAACACCATATATTTT.

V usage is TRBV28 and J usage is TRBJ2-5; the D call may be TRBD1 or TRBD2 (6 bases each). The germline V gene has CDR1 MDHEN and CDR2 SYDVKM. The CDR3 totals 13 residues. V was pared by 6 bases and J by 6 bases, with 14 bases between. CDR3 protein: CASRAQGRQTQYF. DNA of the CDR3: TGTGCCAGCAGGGCTCAGGGGAGGCAGACCCAGTACTTC.

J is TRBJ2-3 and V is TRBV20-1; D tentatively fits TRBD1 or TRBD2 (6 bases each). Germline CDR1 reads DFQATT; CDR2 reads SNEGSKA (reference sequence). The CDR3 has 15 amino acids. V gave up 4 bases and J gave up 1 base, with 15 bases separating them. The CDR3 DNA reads TGCAGTGCTATCCGAAGGGGGGCCGGCACAGATACGCAGTATTTT. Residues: CSAIRRGAGTDTQYF.

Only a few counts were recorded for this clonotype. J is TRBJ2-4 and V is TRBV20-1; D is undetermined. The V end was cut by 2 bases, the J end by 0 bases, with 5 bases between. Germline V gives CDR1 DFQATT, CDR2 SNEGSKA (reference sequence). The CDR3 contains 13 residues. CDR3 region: CSARKLAKNIQYF. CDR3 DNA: TGCAGTGCTAGAAAGCTAGCCAAAAACATTCAGTACTTC.

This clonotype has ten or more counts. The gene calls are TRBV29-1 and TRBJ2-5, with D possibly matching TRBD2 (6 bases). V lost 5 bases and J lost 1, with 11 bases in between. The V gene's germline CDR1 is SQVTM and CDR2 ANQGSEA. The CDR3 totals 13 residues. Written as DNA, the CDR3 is TGCAGCGTTACTCTAGCGAGCCAAGAGACCCAGTACTTC. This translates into CSVTLASQETQYF.

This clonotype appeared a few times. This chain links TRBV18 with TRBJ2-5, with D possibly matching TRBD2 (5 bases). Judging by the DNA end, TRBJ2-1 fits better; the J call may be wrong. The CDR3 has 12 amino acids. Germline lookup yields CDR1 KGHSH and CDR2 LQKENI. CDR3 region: CASSPSGNEQFF. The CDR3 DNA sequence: TGTGCCAGCTCACCGTCGGGGAATGAGCAGTTCTTC.

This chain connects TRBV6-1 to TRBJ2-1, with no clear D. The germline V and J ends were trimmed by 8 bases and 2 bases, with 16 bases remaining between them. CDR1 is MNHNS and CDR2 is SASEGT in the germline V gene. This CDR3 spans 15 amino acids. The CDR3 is CASGLMAEPYNEQFF. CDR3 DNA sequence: TGTGCCAGCGGATTGATGGCGGAGCCCTACAATGAGCAGTTCTTC.